Listed below are T cell receptor beta chains from one sample, sequenced in a study of T cell responses to AZD1222 COVID-19 vaccine. The method was immunoSEQ multiplex PCR; TCRdb's version includes in-frame clones alone and lacks a portion of them. The sample has approximately 99,000 clones; 85% to 90% are singletons. The source was peripheral blood, collected on day 0 of AZD1222 vaccination. The receptors were sampled from an adult in good health. The CDR3 runs from the conserved cysteine through the conserved F or W. D genes are given only for firm matches. Clone size appears in some rows only: once, few, many, or a class for an expanded clone.

abundance: NA
j_gene: TRBJ1-1
v_gene: TRBV5-1
d_gene: TRBD1
CDR3nt: TGCGCCAGCAGAAAACCCACCGGGACAGGGTCGAACACTGAAGCTTTCTTT
CDR3aa: CASRKPTGTGSNTEAFF

abundance: NA
j_gene: TRBJ2-7
v_gene: TRBV3-1/TRBV3-2
d_gene: NA
CDR3nt: TGTGCCAGCTTCGCGGGGCGCGGCGAGCAGTACTTC
CDR3aa: CASFAGRGEQYF

abundance: NA
j_gene: TRBJ2-5
v_gene: TRBV7-8
d_gene: TRBD2
CDR3nt: TGTGCCAGCAGCTCCCCTTTTCTAGCGGCTCCTACCCAAGAGACCCAGTACTTC
CDR3aa: CASSSPFLAAPTQETQYF

abundance: NA
j_gene: TRBJ1-1
v_gene: TRBV3-1/TRBV3-2
d_gene: TRBD1
CDR3nt: TGTGCCAGCAGCGAGCGGGGACAGGGGGTCAGTGGAGCTTTCTTT
CDR3aa: CASSERGQGVSGAFF

abundance: NA
j_gene: TRBJ2-7
v_gene: TRBV7-2
d_gene: TRBD1
CDR3nt: TGTGCCAGCTCCCGTCCGACAGGGTACTCCCTCGAGCAGTACTTC
CDR3aa: CASSRPTGYSLEQYF

abundance: NA
j_gene: TRBJ2-1
v_gene: TRBV28
d_gene: TRBD1
CDR3nt: TGTGCCAGCAGCCCCACAGGGGGGCCCTACAATGAGCAGTTCTTC
CDR3aa: CASSPTGGPYNEQFF

abundance: NA
j_gene: TRBJ2-5
v_gene: TRBV5-4
d_gene: NA
CDR3nt: TGTGCCAGCAGCTTACAGGGCTGGGAGACCCAGTACTTC
CDR3aa: CASSLQGWETQYF

abundance: NA
j_gene: TRBJ2-3
v_gene: TRBV7-2
d_gene: TRBD2
CDR3nt: TGTGCCAGCAGCTTTACCGGGGGGGCAAGCACAGATACGCAGTATTTT
CDR3aa: CASSFTGGASTDTQYF

abundance: NA
j_gene: TRBJ1-1
v_gene: TRBV6-5
d_gene: NA
CDR3nt: TGTGCCAGCAGTTACGAGGCCAGGGTAGGACTGGAAGCTTTCTTT
CDR3aa: CASSYEARVGLEAFF

abundance: NA
j_gene: TRBJ1-1
v_gene: TRBV13
d_gene: NA
CDR3nt: TGTGCCAGCAGCTTAGACAACACTGAAGCTTTCTTT
CDR3aa: CASSLDNTEAFF

abundance: NA
j_gene: TRBJ1-5
v_gene: TRBV16
d_gene: NA
CDR3nt: TGTGCCAGCAGCCAATCGGGGCAGGATCAGCCCCAGCATTTT
CDR3aa: CASSQSGQDQPQHF

abundance: NA
j_gene: TRBJ2-2
v_gene: TRBV11-3
d_gene: TRBD1
CDR3nt: TGTGCCAGCAGCCCTGGACAGGGAAACGGGGAGCTGTTTTTT
CDR3aa: CASSPGQGNGELFF

abundance: NA
j_gene: TRBJ2-1
v_gene: TRBV3-1/TRBV3-2
d_gene: TRBD2
CDR3nt: TGTGCCAGCAGCCTTTGGACTAGCGGGGGGGCCTACAATGAGCAGTTCTTC
CDR3aa: CASSLWTSGGAYNEQFF

abundance: NA
j_gene: TRBJ1-3
v_gene: TRBV12-3/TRBV12-4
d_gene: NA
CDR3nt: TGTGCCAGCAGTTTCAGAAACACCATATATTTT
CDR3aa: CASSFRNTIYF

abundance: NA
j_gene: TRBJ2-1
v_gene: TRBV12-5
d_gene: NA
CDR3nt: TGTGCTAGTGGTTTGTATGGTGAGCAGTTCTTC
CDR3aa: CASGLYGEQFF

abundance: NA
j_gene: TRBJ1-1
v_gene: TRBV24-1
d_gene: NA
CDR3nt: TGTGCCACCAGTGATACCCGGGGCAGTGAAGCTTTCTTT
CDR3aa: CATSDTRGSEAFF

abundance: NA
j_gene: TRBJ1-1
v_gene: TRBV29-1
d_gene: NA
CDR3nt: TGCAGCGTTGGCGCAGGGGTAGTCACTGAAGCTTTCTTT
CDR3aa: CSVGAGVVTEAFF

abundance: NA
j_gene: TRBJ1-6
v_gene: TRBV20-1
d_gene: NA
CDR3nt: TGCAGTGCTAGTTACGCGGCAGACGCTAGTTCACCCCTCCACTTT
CDR3aa: CSASYAADASSPLHF

abundance: NA
j_gene: TRBJ1-2
v_gene: TRBV5-4
d_gene: NA
CDR3nt: TGTGCCAGCAGCTTAGGAGTGAGTTATGGCTACACCTTC
CDR3aa: CASSLGVSYGYTF

abundance: once
j_gene: TRBJ1-6
v_gene: TRBV2
d_gene: NA
CDR3nt: TGTGCCGGGGCGGGCGCCGGGACCGTAAATTCACCCCTCCACTTT
CDR3aa: CAGAGAGTVNSPLHF

abundance: NA
j_gene: TRBJ1-5
v_gene: TRBV2
d_gene: TRBD1
CDR3nt: TGTGCCAGCACCCCTGGGGGGGGACAGGGGGCGAATCAGCCCCAGCATTTT
CDR3aa: CASTPGGGQGANQPQHF

abundance: NA
j_gene: TRBJ1-5
v_gene: TRBV6-5
d_gene: NA
CDR3nt: TGTGCCAGCAGCTCAACGCTGGTTGAGCCCCAGCATTTT
CDR3aa: CASSSTLVEPQHF

abundance: NA
j_gene: TRBJ2-7
v_gene: TRBV5-1
d_gene: NA
CDR3nt: TGCGCCAGCAGCTTGCAGACAGGATCCTACGAGCAGTACTTC
CDR3aa: CASSLQTGSYEQYF

abundance: NA
j_gene: TRBJ1-1
v_gene: TRBV4-2
d_gene: NA
CDR3nt: TGTGCCAGCAGCCATCCTAACACTGAAGCTTTCTTT
CDR3aa: CASSHPNTEAFF

abundance: NA
j_gene: TRBJ2-2
v_gene: TRBV6-1
d_gene: NA
CDR3nt: TGTGCCAGCAGTGACCTCTGGGGGGACGGGGAGCTGTTTTTT
CDR3aa: CASSDLWGDGELFF

abundance: NA
j_gene: TRBJ2-3
v_gene: TRBV2
d_gene: NA
CDR3nt: TGTGCCAGCAGTGACTATACGCCTACAGATACGCAGTATTTT
CDR3aa: CASSDYTPTDTQYF

abundance: NA
j_gene: TRBJ2-5
v_gene: TRBV7-9
d_gene: TRBD2
CDR3nt: TGTGCCAGCAGCCCAACACTAGCGGGGGCCCCATGGACCCAGTACTTC
CDR3aa: CASSPTLAGAPWTQYF

abundance: once
j_gene: TRBJ1-1
v_gene: TRBV6-6
d_gene: NA
CDR3nt: TGTGCCAGCAGACCTGGGGCACGCACTGAAGCTTTCTTT
CDR3aa: CASRPGARTEAFF

abundance: NA
j_gene: TRBJ2-1
v_gene: TRBV7-6
d_gene: TRBD2
CDR3nt: TGTGCCAGCAGCCCCTGGGCGGGGGTTAACAATGAGCAGTTCTTC
CDR3aa: CASSPWAGVNNEQFF

abundance: NA
j_gene: TRBJ2-3
v_gene: TRBV27
d_gene: TRBD1
CDR3nt: TGTGCCAGCAGTTCTACAGGGGGCTCAGATACGCAGTATTTT
CDR3aa: CASSSTGGSDTQYF

abundance: NA
j_gene: TRBJ1-6
v_gene: TRBV5-8
d_gene: NA
CDR3nt: TGTGCCAGCAGCTTAAGTAGGGAGTCACCCCTCCACTTT
CDR3aa: CASSLSRESPLHF

abundance: NA
j_gene: TRBJ2-6
v_gene: TRBV21-1
d_gene: NA
CDR3nt: TGTGCCAGCAGCAAAGATCAGGGGGCGGTCTCTGGGGCCAACGTCCTGACTTTC
CDR3aa: CASSKDQGAVSGANVLTF

abundance: once
j_gene: TRBJ1-1
v_gene: TRBV18
d_gene: NA
CDR3nt: TGTGCCAGCTCGCCGACAGCTCAGAACACTGAAGCTTTCTTT
CDR3aa: CASSPTAQNTEAFF

abundance: NA
j_gene: TRBJ1-1
v_gene: TRBV28
d_gene: TRBD1
CDR3nt: TGTGCCAGCAGTTTCCACTCCTCCGGGACAGGGTTAACTGAAGCTTTCTTT
CDR3aa: CASSFHSSGTGLTEAFF

abundance: NA
j_gene: TRBJ1-2
v_gene: TRBV5-1
d_gene: TRBD1
CDR3nt: TGCGCCAGCAGCTTGGTGGGACAGGGGGCTAGTGGCTACACCTTC
CDR3aa: CASSLVGQGASGYTF

abundance: NA
j_gene: TRBJ2-3
v_gene: TRBV28
d_gene: NA
CDR3nt: TGTGCCAGCAAATCGGGGTGGGACACAGATACGCAGTATTTT
CDR3aa: CASKSGWDTDTQYF

abundance: NA
j_gene: TRBJ1-1
v_gene: TRBV7-8
d_gene: NA
CDR3nt: TGTGCCAGCAGCCAATCAGGGGTTGGTTTAGTGAACACTGAAGCTTTCTTT
CDR3aa: CASSQSGVGLVNTEAFF

abundance: few
j_gene: TRBJ1-5
v_gene: TRBV10-2
d_gene: NA
CDR3nt: TGCGCCAGCTCAGGGTCGAACAATCAGCCCCAGCATTTT
CDR3aa: CASSGSNNQPQHF

abundance: NA
j_gene: TRBJ1-2
v_gene: TRBV15
d_gene: NA
CDR3nt: TGTGCCACCGGGGGAGGGAGCCACTATGGCTACACCTTC
CDR3aa: CATGGGSHYGYTF

abundance: few
j_gene: TRBJ2-3
v_gene: TRBV19
d_gene: NA
CDR3nt: TGTGCCAGTAGTACCCGACAGCGTTCCGCAGATACGCAGTATTTT
CDR3aa: CASSTRQRSADTQYF

abundance: NA
j_gene: TRBJ2-2
v_gene: TRBV29-1
d_gene: TRBD2
CDR3nt: TGCAGCGTTCGGGAGGGGGCGAACACCGGGGAGCTGTTTTTT
CDR3aa: CSVREGANTGELFF

abundance: once
j_gene: TRBJ2-7
v_gene: TRBV19
d_gene: TRBD1
CDR3nt: TGTGCCAGTAGTATATTCCCGCCGGGACAGGGAAGCGCCTACGAGCAGTACTTC
CDR3aa: CASSIFPPGQGSAYEQYF

abundance: once
j_gene: TRBJ1-1
v_gene: TRBV7-6
d_gene: NA
CDR3nt: TGTGCCAGCAGCTTAGAGTGGCGGGGGCGGTCTGAAGCTTTCTTT
CDR3aa: CASSLEWRGRSEAFF

abundance: NA
j_gene: TRBJ2-5
v_gene: TRBV2
d_gene: TRBD1
CDR3nt: TGTGCCAGCAGTCCTTCGACAGGGCGGGAGACCCAGTACTTC
CDR3aa: CASSPSTGRETQYF

abundance: NA
j_gene: TRBJ2-1
v_gene: TRBV27
d_gene: TRBD2
CDR3nt: TGTGCCAGCAGGCACACTAGCGTATGGGAGCAGTTCTTC
CDR3aa: CASRHTSVWEQFF

abundance: NA
j_gene: TRBJ1-3
v_gene: TRBV9
d_gene: NA
CDR3nt: TGTGCCAGCAGCGGGTTCCGGGCCGACTCTGGAAACACCATATATTTT
CDR3aa: CASSGFRADSGNTIYF